This T cell receptor (beta chain) was recorded in a study of OX40 agonist ivuxolimab in advanced cancers. Study as a whole: A partial response was reached by three patients: one with hepatocellular carcinoma and two with cutaneous melanoma. Points from the study as a whole: Among the lowest peripheral clonal expansion occurred in 0.1-3.0 mg/kg partial responders. Researchers report that CD8+ T cells had, on average, more expanded clones than CD4+. Within 6 weeks, CD4+ and CD8+ blood T cells expanded clonally at 0.1 to 3.0 mg/kg.

There are 15 residues in the CDR3. Between the trimmed V and J ends, which lost 5 bases and 0 bases, there was a span of 14 bases. Looked up from germline, CDR1 is MDHEN and CDR2 is SYDVKM. Assay used: immunoSEQ multiplex PCR; TCRdb lists only in-frame clones, some missing. The sample includes some 150,000 clones, less than 95% seen only once; the top ten take approximately 0.99%. Remarks on this clone: What it binds is not known.

This chain connects TRBV28 to TRBJ2-7; tentative D call: TRBD2 (7 bases). This sample comprised CD4+ or CD8+ T cells sorted from blood, obtained in a trial of the OX40 agonist ivuxolimab. This receptor was obtained from an adult with an advanced solid tumor such as melanoma, head and neck, liver or kidney cancer. The CDR3 here is CASSTAGAISYEQYF. The CDR3, as DNA: TGTGCCAGCAGTACTGCGGGGGCGATCTCCTACGAGCAGTACTTC. The full variable domain, completed using reference TRBV28 and TRBJ2-7, is DVKVTQSSRYLVKRTGEKVFLECVQDMDHENMFWYRQDPGLGLRLIYFSYDVKMKEKGDIPEGYSVSREKKERFSLILESASTNQTSMYLCASSTAGAISYEQYFGPGTRLTVT.